This T cell receptor beta chain was found in a study of blood T cells in healthy people across ages. Using a J-beta primer mix together with a sample-barcoded 5' primer, a second PCR was run for roughly 6 to 12 cycles. A 12-random-nucleotide template-switch adaptor tagged each cDNA molecule. MiXCR, applied by TCRdb to the 5' RACE reads, yields one record per CDR3 protein. The table includes fewer than 2,000,000 distinct CDR3 sequences, approximately 32% detected once. Study outcomes and limitations: Researchers judged that diversity estimates from one million T cells fell short of true values.

In germline, CDR1 is GTSNPN, CDR2 SVGIG (reference sequence). The CDR3 runs to 14 residues. V shed 5 bases and J shed 3 bases, with 15 bases lying between them. Of note for this clonotype: The target antigen is unknown.

Healthy Caucasian individuals from Russia aged roughly 6 to 90 served as donors. Peripheral blood was drawn, ten milliliters per donor. The gene calls are TRBV30 and TRBJ2-3; possible D gene TRBD2, 6 bases. The sample consisted of blood. The source is a woman in her 30s in good health. The CDR3 reads CAWGRGGGTDTQYF. CDR3 DNA sequence: TGTGCCTGGGGCCGGGGAGGTGGAACAGATACGCAGTATTTT. The complete variable domain, with remaining parts taken from reference TRBV30 and TRBJ2-3, reads SQTIHQWPATLVQPVGSPLSLECTVEGTSNPNLYWYRQAAGRGLQLLFYSVGIGQISSEVPQNLSASRPQDRQFILSSKKLLLSDSGFYLCAWGRGGGTDTQYFGPGTRLTVL.